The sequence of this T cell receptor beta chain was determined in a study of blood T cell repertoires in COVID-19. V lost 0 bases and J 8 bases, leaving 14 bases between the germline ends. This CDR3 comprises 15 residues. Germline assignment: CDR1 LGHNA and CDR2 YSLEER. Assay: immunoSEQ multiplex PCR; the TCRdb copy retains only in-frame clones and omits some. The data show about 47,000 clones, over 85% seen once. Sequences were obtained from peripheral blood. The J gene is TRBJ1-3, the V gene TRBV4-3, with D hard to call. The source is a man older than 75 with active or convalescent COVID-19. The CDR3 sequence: CASSQDLFGRDTIYF. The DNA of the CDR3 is TGCGCCAGCAGCCAAGATCTGTTCGGGCGGGACACCATATATTTT.